The source of this TCR beta chain is a study of T cell responses to AZD1222 COVID-19 vaccine. Of note for this clone: Its antigen is not known.

The CDR3 length is 14 residues. CDR1 is KGHDR and CDR2 is SFDVKD in the germline V gene. The germline V and J ends were trimmed by 9 bases and 4 bases, with 16 bases remaining between them. Sequencing was performed with immunoSEQ multiplex PCR; in TCRdb, only in-frame clones are kept and a portion is missing. The sample lists over 150,000 clones, approximately 90% occurring once. Study outcomes and limitations: Spike-wide coverage was observed for vaccine-associated CD4 TCRs, with dominant responses at 160-218 and 743-854. Two AZD1222 doses significantly raised spike-specific TCR breadth and depth over controls.

The source was peripheral blood, collected 28 days after the second AZD1222 dose. The clonotype was recovered from an adult who received the AZD1222 COVID-19 vaccine. The chain couples TRBV24-1 to TRBJ2-3; D could derive from TRBD1 or TRBD2 (5 bases each). The DNA of the CDR3 is TGTGCCACCGCCGAGGGGACCAGCGCAGATACGCAGTATTTT. Translated, it gives CATAEGTSADTQYF.